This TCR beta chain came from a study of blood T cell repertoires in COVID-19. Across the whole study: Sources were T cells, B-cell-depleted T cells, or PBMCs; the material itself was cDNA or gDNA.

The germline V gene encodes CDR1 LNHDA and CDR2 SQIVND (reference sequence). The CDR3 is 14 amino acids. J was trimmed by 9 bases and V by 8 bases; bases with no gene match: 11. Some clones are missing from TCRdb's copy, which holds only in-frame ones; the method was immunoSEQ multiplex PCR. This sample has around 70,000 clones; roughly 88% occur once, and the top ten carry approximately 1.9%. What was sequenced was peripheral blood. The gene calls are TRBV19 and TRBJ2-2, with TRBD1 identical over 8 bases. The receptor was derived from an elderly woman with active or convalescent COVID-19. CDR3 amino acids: CASHPDRDSRELFF. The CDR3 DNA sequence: TGTGCCAGTCACCCGGACAGGGATTCCCGGGAGCTGTTTTTT.